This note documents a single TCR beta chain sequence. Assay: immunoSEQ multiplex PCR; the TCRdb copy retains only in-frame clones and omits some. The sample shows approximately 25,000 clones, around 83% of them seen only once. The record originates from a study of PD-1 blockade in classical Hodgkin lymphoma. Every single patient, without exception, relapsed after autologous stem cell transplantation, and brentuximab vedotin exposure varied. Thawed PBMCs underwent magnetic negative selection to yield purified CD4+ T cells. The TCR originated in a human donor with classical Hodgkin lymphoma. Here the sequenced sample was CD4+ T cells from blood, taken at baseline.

In nucleotides, the CDR3 is TGTGCCAGCAGCTTAGATCGATCCAATGGCTACACCTTC. The encoded protein is CASSLDRSNGYTF. V gene TRBV11-2 combines with J gene TRBJ1-2; no reliable D call. Germline CDR1 SGHAT, CDR2 FQNNGV. Trimming removed 0 bases from V and 6 bases from J, with 8 bases in between. The CDR3 covers 13 residues. Based on the CDR3 plus reference TRBV11-2 and TRBJ1-2, the full variable domain is EAGVAQSPRYKIIEKRQSVAFWCNPISGHATLYWYQQILGQGPKLLIQFQNNGVVDDSQLPKDRFSAERLKGVDSTLKIQPAKLEDSAVYLCASSLDRSNGYTFGSGTRLTVV.